One T cell receptor beta chain is described in this entry. The sample is drawn from a study of identical twins. TCRdb fed the 5' RACE reads into MiXCR, producing one record per CDR3 protein. Among 450,000 or so distinct CDR3 sequences listed, 20% to 25% were seen once. The same specimen was also included in a second study, on T cells expressing NK-cell markers. As that study records: In sorted CD3+CD56+NKG2C+, CD3+CD56+NKG2C- and CD3+CD56-NKG2C+ T cells, TCR beta repertoires were obtained. With respect to HCMV, most of the eight sequenced donors were seropositive, and one was seronegative. Dominant NKG2C+ clonotype frequencies of roughly 1.0-7.5% of CD8+ T cells were measured in a handful of donors.

Sample: CD4+ T cells sorted from blood. This TCR derives from a woman aged 18-29 years in good health.

The CDR3 region is CASSIIGADTQYF. The CDR3 nucleotides read TGTGCCAGTAGTATAATCGGCGCAGATACGCAGTATTTT. The V gene is TRBV19, the J gene TRBJ2-3; D call uncertain. Germline V CDR1 and CDR2: LNHDA, SQIVND (reference sequence). This CDR3 has 13 amino acids. V dropped 2 bases and J dropped 4 bases, with 7 bases sitting between them. The complete variable domain, with remaining parts taken from reference TRBV19 and TRBJ2-3, reads DGGITQSPKYLFRKEGQNVTLSCEQNLNHDAMYWYRQDPGQGLRLIYYSQIVNDFQKGDIAEGYSVSREKKESFPLTVTSAQKNPTAFYLCASSIIGADTQYFGPGTRLTVL.